The T cell receptor beta chain under discussion was sequenced for a study of human T cells and chemical hapten exposure. Across the whole study: Largely, small differences in pooled library volume made per-sample TCR yields vary. Study-level points and caveats: Alopecia affecting every donor means their immune response may not match healthy people's. Higher patch test scores went with higher counts of PT1 expanded TCRs.

The sample holds a few counts of this clonotype. The antigen is undetermined. As processed by the authors: A per-sample median of about 95,000 TCRs was observed, with counts ranging from roughly 23,224 to 750,000. MiXCR, applied by TCRdb to the RACE reads, yields one record per CDR3 protein. The V and J calls were not made by the authors but by TCRdb's processing. This table holds about 290,000 distinct CDR3 sequences, approximately 7.5% found once. Sample time point: pre-sensitization, week 0. Noted treatment: therapeutic diphenylcyclopropenone sensitization with weekly scalp DPC. Germline loops: CDR1 MNHEY, CDR2 SMNVEV (reference sequence). The CDR3 runs 12 residues. The V end lost 6 bases, the J end lost 7 bases, and 9 bases lay between the germline ends.

The V and J genes are TRBV27 and TRBJ2-2; D not resolved. The TCR was taken from a man between 18 and 29 years old with alopecia areata. Some clones in this sample may be carry-over from other donors' samples. The input for sequencing was whole blood, taken in connection with sensitization to the hapten diphenylcyclopropenone (DPC). CDR3 region: CASSPMYGELFF. The CDR3 coding sequence is TGTGCCAGCAGCCCGATGTACGGGGAGCTGTTTTTT.